Each of the 22 T cell receptor beta chains below was sequenced from the same sample in a study of PD-1 blockade in mismatch repair-deficient tumors. Their antigen targets remain unknown. This table comes from immunoSEQ multiplex PCR, and its TCRdb copy is limited to in-frame clones, with some not included. The sample yields more than 8,000 clones, about 90% seen once. The time point here: roughly 10-day in vitro stimulation with candidate mutation-associated neoantigen peptide 1. This specimen was cells cultured in vitro, taken from a patient treated with pembrolizumab. Receptor source: an adult with mismatch repair-deficient cancer.

This clone was recorded only once. The chain is built from TRBV11-1 and TRBJ2-5; maybe TRBD1 (6 bases). Germline CDR1 is SGHAT and CDR2 is FQDESV (reference sequence). This CDR3 has 16 amino acids. With 0 bases removed from V and 8 bases from J, the gap between germline ends came to 19 bases. The CDR3 coding sequence is TGTGCCAGCAGCTTAGCGGGGGACCGGGACATTAATACCCAGTACTTC. Translation gives CASSLAGDRDINTQYF. Full variable domain (remainder filled in from reference TRBV11-1 and TRBJ2-5): EAEVAQSPRYKITEKSQAVAFWCDPISGHATLYWYRQILGQGPELLVQFQDESVVDDSQLPKDRFSAERLKGVDSTLKIQPAELGDSAMYLCASSLAGDRDINTQYFGPGTRLLVL.

The chain uses TRBV10-3 and TRBJ1-6; D may be TRBD1 (5 bases). There are 16 residues in the CDR3. V was cut by 0 bases and J by 8 bases, with 14 bases left in between. Germline V gene lookup returns CDR1 ENHRY and CDR2 SYGVKD. DNA of the CDR3: TGTGCCATCAGTGAGTCGACCGGGACGGCGGATTCACCCCTCCACTTT. This codes for CAISESTGTADSPLHF.

The chain is built from TRBV18 and TRBJ2-1; 13 nucleotides agree with TRBD2. Per germline, CDR1 KGHSH and CDR2 LQKENI. V shed 4 bases and J 2 bases; nucleotides not matched to a gene: 11. This CDR3 contains 19 residues. This CDR3 reads CASSRGTSGRARTYNEQFF. CDR3 coding DNA: TGTGCCAGCTCACGTGGTACTAGCGGGAGGGCCAGGACCTACAATGAGCAGTTCTTC.

The chain joins TRBV7-3 to TRBJ2-7, with D unclear. There are 15 residues in the CDR3. V was clipped by 5 bases and J by 0 bases, with 14 bases between them. Per the germline V gene, CDR1 is SGHTA and CDR2 is FQGTGA. The CDR3 region has the DNA TGTGCCAGCAGCCGCTCCCCTGGGGACTCCTACGAGCAGTACTTC. Protein sequence: CASSRSPGDSYEQYF.

The chain couples TRBV29-1 to TRBJ2-7, with D unclear. The CDR3 covers 14 residues. V was clipped by 4 bases and J by 0 bases, with 13 bases between them. Germline V gene lookup returns CDR1 SQVTM and CDR2 ANQGSEA. For the CDR3, the DNA is TGCAGCGTTGGTATTCTGGAAGGCTCCTACGAGCAGTACTTC. It yields the protein CSVGILEGSYEQYF.

This clone appeared a single time. The V and J genes are TRBV6-1 and TRBJ1-2; weak D call: TRBD1 (5 bases). Trimming removed 1 base from V and 5 bases from J, with 11 bases in between. Germline lookup yields CDR1 MNHNS and CDR2 SASEGT. The CDR3 sequence is 14 residues long. CDR3: CASSEGAGKYGYTF. The CDR3 region has the DNA TGTGCCAGCAGTGAAGGGGCAGGGAAGTATGGCTACACCTTC.

J is TRBJ1-2 and V is TRBV19, with D unclear. V lost 4 bases, J lost 1 base, and 7 bases lay in between. The germline V gene encodes CDR1 LNHDA and CDR2 SQIVND (reference sequence). The length of the CDR3 is 13 residues. CDR3 nucleotides: TGTGCCAGTAGTACATCCAGTAACTATGGCTACACCTTC. Translated: CASSTSSNYGYTF.

The chain couples TRBV9 to TRBJ1-1; D ambiguous. Trimming took off 3 bases at V and 1 base at J, with 10 bases between the two ends. Germline loops: CDR1 SGDLS, CDR2 YYNGEE. The CDR3 extends over 14 amino acids. DNA for the CDR3: TGTGCCAGCAGCGCCACTCAGCGGAACACTGAAGCTTTCTTT. Its protein is CASSATQRNTEAFF.

The V call is TRBV13, the J call TRBJ2-3; perhaps TRBD1 as D (5 bases). The CDR3 sequence is 16 residues long. Trimming stripped 2 bases from V and 1 base from J, with 13 bases between. CDR1 and CDR2 (germline): PRHDT, FYEKMQ (reference sequence). The CDR3 sequence: CASSLRTTSGTDTQYF. As DNA, the CDR3 is TGTGCCAGCAGCTTAAGGACAACCTCAGGCACAGATACGCAGTATTTT.

The chain is built from TRBV4-2 and TRBJ2-1, with D possibly matching TRBD1 (5 bases). The CDR3 sequence is 15 residues long. Trimming took off 0 bases at V and 0 bases at J, with 6 bases between the two ends. Germline-derived CDR1 and CDR2 are LGHNA and YNFKEQ. CDR3 coding DNA: TGTGCCAGCAGCCAAGACAGGGTCTCCTACAATGAGCAGTTCTTC. It specifies CASSQDRVSYNEQFF.

V and J are TRBV7-2 and TRBJ1-1, with unresolved D. V gave up 1 base and J gave up 3 bases, with 18 bases separating them. CDR3 length: 17 residues. The V gene's germline CDR1 is SGHTA and CDR2 FQGNSA. CDR3 nucleotides: TGTGCCAGCAGCTTAGGGACTTCTCCCTTTGGGGACACTGAAGCTTTCTTT. Protein product: CASSLGTSPFGDTEAFF.

The J gene is TRBJ2-5, the V gene TRBV7-3; 7 bases fit TRBD2. The J segment lost 5 bases and the V segment lost 1 base, leaving 4 bases of the junction unmatched. Per the germline V gene, CDR1 is SGHTA and CDR2 is FQGTGA. This CDR3 has 14 residues. The CDR3 coding sequence is TGTGCCAGCAGCTTAAGCGGGAGTGGGGAGACCCAGTACTTC. Its translation: CASSLSGSGETQYF. Drawing the rest from reference TRBV7-3 and TRBJ2-5, the complete variable domain is GAGVSQTPSNKVTEKGKYVELRCDPISGHTALYWYRQSLGQGPEFLIYFQGTGAADDSGLPNDRFFAVRPEGSVSTLKIQRTERGDSAVYLCASSLSGSGETQYFGPGTRLLVL.

This chain connects TRBV2 to TRBJ2-3; D ambiguous. This CDR3 has 13 amino acids. Per the germline V gene, CDR1 is SNHLY and CDR2 is FYNNEI. The V and J ends lost 5 bases and 0 bases respectively, with 6 bases between them. CDR3 in amino acids: CASSKGSTDTQYF. The DNA for the CDR3 is TGTGCCAGCAGTAAAGGGAGCACAGATACGCAGTATTTT.

The rearrangement joins TRBV7-9 to TRBJ2-1; D may be TRBD2 (6 bases). The V end lost 8 bases, the J end lost 0 bases, and 8 bases lay between the germline ends. The CDR3 contains 13 residues. CDR1 is SEHNR, CDR2 FQNEAQ, per germline (reference sequence). The CDR3 nucleotides are TGTGCCAGCTTAGCGGACTCCTACAATGAGCAGTTCTTC. It codes for CASLADSYNEQFF.

This chain connects TRBV5-1 to TRBJ2-3; possible D gene TRBD1, 6 bases. The germline V gene has CDR1 SGHRS and CDR2 YFSETQ. The CDR3 sequence is 15 residues long. Trimming pared 1 base from V and 6 bases from J, leaving 15 bases between. The CDR3 DNA reads as TGCGCCAGCAGCTTGTGGGCAGGGGACACGGATACGCAGTATTTT. Its protein product is CASSLWAGDTDTQYF.

The chain uses TRBV19 and TRBJ2-7; a weak D match, TRBD1 (5 bases). Germline-derived CDR1 and CDR2 are LNHDA and SQIVND (reference sequence). This CDR3 is built from 15 residues. Trimming removed 0 bases from V and 2 bases from J, with 11 bases in between. The CDR3 coding sequence is TGTGCCAGTAGTATAGATCCCAGGGTAGCCTACGAGCAGTACTTC. Protein sequence: CASSIDPRVAYEQYF. Filled out from reference TRBV19 and TRBJ2-7, the complete variable domain reads DGGITQSPKYLFRKEGQNVTLSCEQNLNHDAMYWYRQDPGQGLRLIYYSQIVNDFQKGDIAEGYSVSREKKESFPLTVTSAQKNPTAFYLCASSIDPRVAYEQYFGPGTRLTVT.

This chain uses TRBV6-1 with TRBJ1-1, with D possibly matching TRBD1 (6 bases). CDR1 is MNHNS and CDR2 is SASEGT in the germline V gene. The V gene lost 6 bases and the J gene lost 0 bases, with 11 bases spanning the gap. The CDR3 contains 14 residues. The CDR3 sequence is CASSRDRLNTEAFF. CDR3 bases: TGTGCCAGCAGCCGTGACAGGCTGAACACTGAAGCTTTCTTT.

On this clone: One end of the junction is discordant with germline, which a read error may explain. The chain links TRBV6-6 to TRBJ2-5; 7 bases match TRBD2. Germline V gene lookup returns CDR1 MNHNY and CDR2 SVGAGI (reference sequence). This CDR3 region has 15 residues. The CDR3 coding sequence is TGTGCCAGCAGTTACCTAGCGGCATACCAAGAGGCCCAGTACTTC. Its protein is CASSYLAAYQEAQYF.

The gene calls are TRBV27 and TRBJ2-2; 15 bases are shared with TRBD2. The CDR3 has 18 amino acids. V lost 6 bases and J lost 1; bases outside the gene matches: 6. Germline CDR1 and CDR2: MNHEY and SMNVEV (reference sequence). The CDR3 region is CASSGLAGGKGNTGELFF. The CDR3 region has the DNA TGTGCCAGCAGCGGACTAGCGGGAGGGAAGGGGAACACCGGGGAGCTGTTTTTT.

The genes are TRBV21-1 and TRBJ2-5; the table's D call TRBD2 went unverified against the DNA. TRBV21-1 is a known pseudogene. CDR3 size: 15 residues. CDR3 nucleotide sequence: TGTGCCAGCAGCAAACGGTCGACCGCGGTAGGGACCCAGTACTTC. Its protein is CASSKRSTAVGTQYF.

The chain is built from TRBV30 and TRBJ2-1; 8 bases line up with TRBD1. CDR1 GTSNPN and CDR2 SVGIG come from the germline V gene (reference sequence). The CDR3 loop spans 13 amino acids. Trimming took 2 bases from V and 3 from J; bases not matched to a gene: 0. The CDR3 bases are TGTGCCTGGAGTACAGGGGGCTACAATGAGCAGTTCTTC. Protein: CAWSTGGYNEQFF.

This chain connects TRBV9 to TRBJ1-5, with a weak D call TRBD1 (5 bases). The germline V gene has CDR1 SGDLS and CDR2 YYNGEE. V shed 0 bases and J shed 8 bases, with 12 bases lying between them. The CDR3 extends over 14 amino acids. CDR3: CASSVVIREEPQHF. The CDR3 DNA is TGTGCCAGCAGCGTAGTTATCAGGGAGGAGCCCCAGCATTTT.